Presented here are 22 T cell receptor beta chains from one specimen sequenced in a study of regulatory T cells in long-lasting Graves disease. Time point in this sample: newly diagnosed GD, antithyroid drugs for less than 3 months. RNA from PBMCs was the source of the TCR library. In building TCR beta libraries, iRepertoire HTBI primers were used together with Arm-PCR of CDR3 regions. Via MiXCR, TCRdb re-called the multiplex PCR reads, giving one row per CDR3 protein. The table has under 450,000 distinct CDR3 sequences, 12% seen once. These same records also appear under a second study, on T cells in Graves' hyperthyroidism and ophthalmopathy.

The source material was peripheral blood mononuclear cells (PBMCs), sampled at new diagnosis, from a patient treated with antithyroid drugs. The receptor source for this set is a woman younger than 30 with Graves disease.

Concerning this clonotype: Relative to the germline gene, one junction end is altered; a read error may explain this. The CDR3, as DNA: TGCAGTGCTAGATTAGAGATAGGTCCACGCGGTGGAAACACCATGTATTTT. It is translated as CSARLEIGPRGGNTMYF. The chain has TRBV20-1 and TRBJ1-3; D call uncertain. The CDR3 totals 17 residues. Germline V lookup: CDR1 DFQATT, CDR2 SNEGSKA (reference sequence).

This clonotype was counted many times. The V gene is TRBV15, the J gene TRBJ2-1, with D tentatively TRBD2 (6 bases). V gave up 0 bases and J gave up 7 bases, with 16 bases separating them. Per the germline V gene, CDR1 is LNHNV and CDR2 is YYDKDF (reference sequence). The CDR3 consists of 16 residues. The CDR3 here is CATSRDREFAINEQFF. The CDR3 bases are TGTGCCACCAGCAGAGATCGGGAGTTTGCAATAAATGAGCAGTTCTTC.

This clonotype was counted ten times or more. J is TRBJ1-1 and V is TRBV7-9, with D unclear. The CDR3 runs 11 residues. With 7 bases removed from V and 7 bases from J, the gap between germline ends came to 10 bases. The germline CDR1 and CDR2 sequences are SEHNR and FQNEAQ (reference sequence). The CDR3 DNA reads TGTGCCAGCACAAAAGGGTATGAAGCTTTCTTT. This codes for CASTKGYEAFF.

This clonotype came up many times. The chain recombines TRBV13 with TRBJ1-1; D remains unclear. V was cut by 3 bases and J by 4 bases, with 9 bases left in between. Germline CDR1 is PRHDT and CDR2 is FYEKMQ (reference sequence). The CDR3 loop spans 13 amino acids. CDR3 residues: CASSFLESTEAFF. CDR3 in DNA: TGTGCCAGCAGCTTTCTCGAGAGCACTGAAGCTTTCTTT.

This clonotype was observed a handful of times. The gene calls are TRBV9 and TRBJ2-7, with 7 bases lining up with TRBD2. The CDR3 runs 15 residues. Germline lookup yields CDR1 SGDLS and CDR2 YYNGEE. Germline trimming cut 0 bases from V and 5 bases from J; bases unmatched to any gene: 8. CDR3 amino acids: CASSVAGLAVNEQYF. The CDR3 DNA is TGTGCCAGCAGCGTAGCCGGTCTAGCGGTAAACGAGCAGTACTTC.

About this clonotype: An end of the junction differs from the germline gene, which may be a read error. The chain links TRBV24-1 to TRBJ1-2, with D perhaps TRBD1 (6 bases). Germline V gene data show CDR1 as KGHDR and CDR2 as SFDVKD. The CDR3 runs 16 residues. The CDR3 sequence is CVTSDLSHTGRNGYTF. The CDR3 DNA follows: TGTGTCACCAGTGATTTGTCGCACACAGGGCGTAATGGCTACACCTTC.

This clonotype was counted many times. CDR3 region: CASTLRGGRYTGELFF. The CDR3 DNA reads TGTGCCAGCACCCTGAGGGGCGGGAGATACACCGGGGAGCTGTTTTTT. This chain joins TRBV12-3 or TRBV12-4 and TRBJ2-2, with 7 nucleotides matching TRBD2. This CDR3 has 16 residues. The trim removed 7 bases at V and 3 bases at J, leaving 11 bases unmatched.

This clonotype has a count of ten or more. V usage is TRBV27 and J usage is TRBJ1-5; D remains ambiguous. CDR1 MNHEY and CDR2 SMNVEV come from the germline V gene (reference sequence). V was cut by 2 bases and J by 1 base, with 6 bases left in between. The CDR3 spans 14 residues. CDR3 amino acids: CASSLQPSNQPQHF. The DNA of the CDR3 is TGTGCCAGCAGTTTACAGCCCAGCAATCAGCCCCAGCATTTT.

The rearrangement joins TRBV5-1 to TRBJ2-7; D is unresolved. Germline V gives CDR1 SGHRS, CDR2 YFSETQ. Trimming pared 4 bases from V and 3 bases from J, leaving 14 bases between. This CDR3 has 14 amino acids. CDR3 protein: CASSLRRTYYEQYF. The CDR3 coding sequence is TGCGCCAGCAGCCTGCGCCGAACATACTACGAGCAGTACTTC.

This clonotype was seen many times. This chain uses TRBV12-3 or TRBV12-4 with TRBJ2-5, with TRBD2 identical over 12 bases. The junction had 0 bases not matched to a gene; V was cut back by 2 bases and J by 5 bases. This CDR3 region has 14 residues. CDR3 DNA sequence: TGTGCCAGCAGTTTAACTAGCGGGGGGGAGACCCAGTACTTC. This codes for CASSLTSGGETQYF.

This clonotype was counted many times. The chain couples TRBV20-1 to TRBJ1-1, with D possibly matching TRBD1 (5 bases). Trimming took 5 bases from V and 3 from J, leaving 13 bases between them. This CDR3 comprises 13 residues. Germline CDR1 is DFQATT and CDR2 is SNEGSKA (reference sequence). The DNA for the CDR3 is TGCAGTGCTCCGGGGCATAGGGACACTGAAGCTTTCTTT. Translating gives CSAPGHRDTEAFF.

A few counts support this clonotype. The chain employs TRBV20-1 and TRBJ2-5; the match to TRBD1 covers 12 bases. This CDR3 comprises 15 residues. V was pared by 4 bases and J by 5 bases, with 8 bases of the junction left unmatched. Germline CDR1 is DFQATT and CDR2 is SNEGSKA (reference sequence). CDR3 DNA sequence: TGCAGTGCTAACCCGGGACAGGGGGCCGGGGAGACCCAGTACTTC. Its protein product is CSANPGQGAGETQYF.

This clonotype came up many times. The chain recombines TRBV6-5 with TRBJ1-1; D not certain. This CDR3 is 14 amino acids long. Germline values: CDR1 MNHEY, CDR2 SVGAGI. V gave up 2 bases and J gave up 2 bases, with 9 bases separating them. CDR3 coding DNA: TGTGCCAGCAGTTACGGTGGGAGCAACACTGAAGCTTTCTTT. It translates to CASSYGGSNTEAFF.

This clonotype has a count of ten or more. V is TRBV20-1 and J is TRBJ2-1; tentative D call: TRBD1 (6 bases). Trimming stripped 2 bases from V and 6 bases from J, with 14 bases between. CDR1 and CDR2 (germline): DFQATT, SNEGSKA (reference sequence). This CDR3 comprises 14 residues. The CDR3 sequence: CSARQGFYGNEQFF. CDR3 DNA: TGCAGTGCTAGACAGGGGTTTTACGGCAATGAGCAGTTCTTC.

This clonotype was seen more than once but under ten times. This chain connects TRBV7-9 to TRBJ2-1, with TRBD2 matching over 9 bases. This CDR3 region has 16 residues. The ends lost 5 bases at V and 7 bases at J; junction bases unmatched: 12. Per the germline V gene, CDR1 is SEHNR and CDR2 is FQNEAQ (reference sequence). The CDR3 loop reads CASSRTLAGEGNEQFF. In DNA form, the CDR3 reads TGTGCCAGCAGCCGAACATTAGCGGGAGAAGGTAATGAGCAGTTCTTC.

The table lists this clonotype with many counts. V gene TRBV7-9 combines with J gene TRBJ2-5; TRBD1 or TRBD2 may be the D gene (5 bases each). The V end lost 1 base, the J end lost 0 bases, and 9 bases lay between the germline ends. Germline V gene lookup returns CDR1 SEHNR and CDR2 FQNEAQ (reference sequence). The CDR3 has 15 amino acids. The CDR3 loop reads CASSLGDGYQETQYF. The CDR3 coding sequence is TGTGCCAGCAGCTTAGGGGACGGATACCAAGAGACCCAGTACTTC.

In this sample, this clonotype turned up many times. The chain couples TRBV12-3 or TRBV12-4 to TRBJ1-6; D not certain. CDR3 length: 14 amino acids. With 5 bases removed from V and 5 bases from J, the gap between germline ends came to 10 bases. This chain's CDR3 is CASSPLGNNSPLHF. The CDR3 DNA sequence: TGTGCCAGCAGTCCCCTGGGGAATAATTCACCCCTCCACTTT.

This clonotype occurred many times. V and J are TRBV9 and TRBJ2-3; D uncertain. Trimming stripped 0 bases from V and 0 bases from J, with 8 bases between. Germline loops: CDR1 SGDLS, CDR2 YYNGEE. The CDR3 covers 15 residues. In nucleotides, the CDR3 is TGTGCCAGCAGCGTAGACCACACTAGCACAGATACGCAGTATTTT. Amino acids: CASSVDHTSTDTQYF.

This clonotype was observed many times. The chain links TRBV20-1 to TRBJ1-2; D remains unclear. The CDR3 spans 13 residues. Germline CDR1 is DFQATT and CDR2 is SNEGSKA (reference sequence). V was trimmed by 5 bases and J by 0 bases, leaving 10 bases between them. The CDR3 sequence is CSAFRPANYGYTF. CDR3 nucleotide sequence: TGCAGTGCTTTCCGACCAGCTAACTATGGCTACACCTTC.

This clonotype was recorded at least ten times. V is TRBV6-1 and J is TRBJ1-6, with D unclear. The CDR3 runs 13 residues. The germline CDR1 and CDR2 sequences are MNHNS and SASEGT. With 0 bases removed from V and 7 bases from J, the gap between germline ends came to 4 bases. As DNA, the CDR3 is TGTGCCAGCAGTGAAGCTCGGAATTCACCCCTCCACTTT. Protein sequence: CASSEARNSPLHF.

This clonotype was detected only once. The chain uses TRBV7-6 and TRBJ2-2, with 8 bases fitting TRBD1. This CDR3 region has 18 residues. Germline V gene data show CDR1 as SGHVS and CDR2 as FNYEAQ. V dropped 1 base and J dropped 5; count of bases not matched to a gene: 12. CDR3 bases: TGTGCCAGCAGCTTAGGGACAGGGTCTCTCATGGGGACCGGGGAGCTGTTTTTT. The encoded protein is CASSLGTGSLMGTGELFF.

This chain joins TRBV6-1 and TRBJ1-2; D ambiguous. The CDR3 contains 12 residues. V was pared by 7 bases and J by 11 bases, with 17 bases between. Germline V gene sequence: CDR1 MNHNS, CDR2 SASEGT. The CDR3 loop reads CASKEVSSRYTF. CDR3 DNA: TGTGCCAGCAAGGAGGTCTCATCACGGTACACCTTC.